A selection of T cell receptor beta chains follows, all from one sample in a study of shared clonotypes between healthy human individuals. Using immunoSEQ multiplex PCR, the repertoire was profiled, and TCRdb retains in-frame clones only, with some absent. The data hold roughly 2 million clones, with approximately 96% observed a single time. The specimen sequenced was naive CD4+ T cells sorted from blood. These receptors all come from a man aged 18-30 years in good health. Both conserved end residues are trimmed from each CDR3. Each record gives: V gene, CDR3 protein.

V: TRBV19; CDR3: ASSPGLTDYGYT
V: TRBV6-1; CDR3: ASSEAAHGNSPLH
V: TRBV5-1; CDR3: ASSLDPAGGLEQY
V: TRBV6-6; CDR3: ASSGLADSYEQY
V: TRBV6-4; CDR3: ASSDTDRRTEAF
V: TRBV7-2; CDR3: ASSLDGTGSRGYT
V: TRBV30; CDR3: AWSFGGGMAGELF
V: TRBV18; CDR3: ASSPLMVTEAF
V: TRBV6-5; CDR3: ASSSRGQGLGEQY
V: TRBV9; CDR3: ASSVGSSTDTQY
V: TRBV28; CDR3: ASRLGFRNTEAF
V: TRBV10-3; CDR3: AIRAGQETQY
V: TRBV7-9; CDR3: ASSFLQGVGSEAF
V: TRBV6-1; CDR3: ASSGQGGGTDTQY
V: TRBV18; CDR3: ASSPYEDRGPGEQY
V: TRBV2; CDR3: ASSEVWTAVGELF
V: TRBV7-9; CDR3: ASSLAEPYEQY
V: TRBV19; CDR3: ASQRATSSGANVLT
V: TRBV5-1; CDR3: ASSSEGQTYNEQF
V: TRBV7-2; CDR3: ASSFTSGQETQY
V: TRBV5-4; CDR3: ASRTRPDANTGELF
V: TRBV21-1; CDR3: ASSKRDILLGPQETQY
V: TRBV9; CDR3: ASSVEGTNTGELF
V: TRBV7-7; CDR3: ASSFGTSTGELF
V: TRBV30; CDR3: AWSVLAGAGETQY
V: TRBV9; CDR3: ASSVGQWLAGGPQY
V: TRBV5-6; CDR3: ASSLRKGAGQPQH
V: TRBV10-3; CDR3: AIRQGSPDTQY
V: TRBV6-1; CDR3: ASSGTGGAGQPQH
V: TRBV5-6; CDR3: ASSLGRSSNQPQH
V: TRBV13; CDR3: ASSLEGAPYSYNEQF
V: TRBV10-3; CDR3: AITATSGLNYNEQF
V: TRBV30; CDR3: ACGRGNTDTQY
V: TRBV9; CDR3: ASSPFTTNPGTPGETQY
V: TRBV5-4; CDR3: ASSLSREAQSYEQY
V: TRBV13; CDR3: ASSSLGLADYEQY
V: TRBV7-2; CDR3: ASSLGGTTYNEQF
V: TRBV6-6; CDR3: ASSTPGDEQF
V: TRBV19; CDR3: ASGQGHQPQH
V: TRBV4-3; CDR3: ASSHAGTGPYEQY